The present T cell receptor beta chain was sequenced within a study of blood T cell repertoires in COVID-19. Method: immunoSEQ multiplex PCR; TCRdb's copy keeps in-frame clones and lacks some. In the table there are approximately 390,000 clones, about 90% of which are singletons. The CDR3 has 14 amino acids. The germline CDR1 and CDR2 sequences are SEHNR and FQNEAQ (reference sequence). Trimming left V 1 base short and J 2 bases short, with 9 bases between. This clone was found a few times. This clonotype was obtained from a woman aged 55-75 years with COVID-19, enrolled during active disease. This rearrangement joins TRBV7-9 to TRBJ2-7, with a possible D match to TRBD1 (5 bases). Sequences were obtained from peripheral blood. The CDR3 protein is CASSLVAGPYEQYF. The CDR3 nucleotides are TGTGCCAGCAGCTTAGTCGCAGGGCCCTACGAGCAGTACTTC.